This record looks at one TCR beta chain sequence and its context. These data are taken from a study of regulatory T cells in long-lasting Graves disease. The authors built TCR beta libraries using iRepertoire HTBI primers and Arm-PCR of CDR3 regions. One entry per CDR3 protein, called by TCRdb with MiXCR from the multiplex PCR reads. The sample carries about 530,000 distinct CDR3 sequences, approximately 16% recorded once. Time point denoted: newly diagnosed GD, antithyroid drugs for less than 3 months. The TCR library used RNA extracted from PBMCs. From germline, CDR1 is SEHNR and CDR2 FQNEAQ (reference sequence). V gave up 5 bases and J gave up 4 bases; unmatched junction bases: 7. There are 16 residues in the CDR3. A further study also used this sample, focusing on T cells in Graves' hyperthyroidism and ophthalmopathy. From that report: Each diagnosis was grounded in clinical symptoms, serum thyroxine and TRAb, thyroid ultrasound, and orbital computed tomography. Researchers ran a first-round RT-PCR on the TCR CDR3 using the HTBI primer set. Most clonotypes expanded in the thyroid (above 0.001) were also present in blood.

The sequence was obtained from a woman aged 40 to 65 with Graves disease. The material was peripheral blood mononuclear cells (PBMCs), obtained at new diagnosis, from a patient treated with antithyroid drugs. The chain uses TRBV7-9 and TRBJ2-1; 11 positions match TRBD2. The DNA for the CDR3 is TGTGCCAGCAGCCCTAGCGGGGGGACCTATTACAATGAGCAGTTCTTC. Protein sequence: CASSPSGGTYYNEQFF.